The entry below gives a single TCR beta chain sequence along with its context. Its specificity is unknown. TCRdb used MiXCR to reprocess the reads, holding one entry per CDR3 protein. Of about 160,000 distinct CDR3 sequences in the sample, approximately 21% were seen once. This specimen comes from a study of T cell repertoires in cytomegalovirus infection. The wider study: Matching HLA type and CMV infection were both indicated by public TCR beta signatures.

CDR1 SQVTM and CDR2 ANQGSEA come from the germline V gene. The CDR3 is 12 residues long. V dropped 3 bases and J dropped 4 bases, with 9 bases sitting between them. Findings of the study overall: The cumulative frequency of public TCR beta families identified carriers of CMV plus the relevant HLA.

The clonotype was recovered from a human donor in good health (CMV status not recorded). Some clones in this sample may be carry-over from other donors' samples. The V gene is TRBV29-1, the J gene TRBJ1-2; D not certain. The specimen comprised CD8+ T cells from cultured PBMCs, sampled from culture after CMV antigen stimulation. The CDR3 here is CSVDDGLYGYTF. The CDR3, as DNA: TGCAGCGTTGATGACGGCCTCTATGGCTACACCTTC.